This T cell receptor (beta chain) stems from a study of cytomegalovirus exposure and HLA in healthy donors. Regarding the study as a whole: TCR beta chain V- and J-gene trimming was linked, in a later analysis, to a missense variant in DCLRE1C. An analysis was carried out at a later point. It showed that HLA-associated TCR beta chains were more clonally expanded than equally common non-associated chains. Rarity marked most TCR sequences, yet some public TCRs occurred in many donors. A later analysis revealed that TCR association rates differed between HLA loci, peaking at DRB1 and bottoming out at HLA-C.

Note on this clone: Its antigen is undetermined.

The trim removed 6 bases at V and 6 bases at J, leaving 11 bases unmatched. The V gene's germline CDR1 is MNHNY and CDR2 SVGAGI (reference sequence). CDR3 length: 16 residues. The primer mix had 60 Vbeta and 13 Jbeta primers. Here immunoSEQ multiplex PCR was the method, and the copy in TCRdb shows in-frame clones only, minus some. The sample records 150,000 or so clones, 60% to 80% being singletons. The sequenced sample consisted of PBMCs. The source of this sequence is a male donor in good health and CMV-seronegative. The rearrangement links TRBV6-6 to TRBJ2-7, with TRBD2 matching over 13 bases. This CDR3 is CASSGPGTSGVGEQYF. CDR3 nucleotides: TGTGCCAGCAGCGGACCCGGGACTAGCGGGGTGGGCGAGCAGTACTTC.